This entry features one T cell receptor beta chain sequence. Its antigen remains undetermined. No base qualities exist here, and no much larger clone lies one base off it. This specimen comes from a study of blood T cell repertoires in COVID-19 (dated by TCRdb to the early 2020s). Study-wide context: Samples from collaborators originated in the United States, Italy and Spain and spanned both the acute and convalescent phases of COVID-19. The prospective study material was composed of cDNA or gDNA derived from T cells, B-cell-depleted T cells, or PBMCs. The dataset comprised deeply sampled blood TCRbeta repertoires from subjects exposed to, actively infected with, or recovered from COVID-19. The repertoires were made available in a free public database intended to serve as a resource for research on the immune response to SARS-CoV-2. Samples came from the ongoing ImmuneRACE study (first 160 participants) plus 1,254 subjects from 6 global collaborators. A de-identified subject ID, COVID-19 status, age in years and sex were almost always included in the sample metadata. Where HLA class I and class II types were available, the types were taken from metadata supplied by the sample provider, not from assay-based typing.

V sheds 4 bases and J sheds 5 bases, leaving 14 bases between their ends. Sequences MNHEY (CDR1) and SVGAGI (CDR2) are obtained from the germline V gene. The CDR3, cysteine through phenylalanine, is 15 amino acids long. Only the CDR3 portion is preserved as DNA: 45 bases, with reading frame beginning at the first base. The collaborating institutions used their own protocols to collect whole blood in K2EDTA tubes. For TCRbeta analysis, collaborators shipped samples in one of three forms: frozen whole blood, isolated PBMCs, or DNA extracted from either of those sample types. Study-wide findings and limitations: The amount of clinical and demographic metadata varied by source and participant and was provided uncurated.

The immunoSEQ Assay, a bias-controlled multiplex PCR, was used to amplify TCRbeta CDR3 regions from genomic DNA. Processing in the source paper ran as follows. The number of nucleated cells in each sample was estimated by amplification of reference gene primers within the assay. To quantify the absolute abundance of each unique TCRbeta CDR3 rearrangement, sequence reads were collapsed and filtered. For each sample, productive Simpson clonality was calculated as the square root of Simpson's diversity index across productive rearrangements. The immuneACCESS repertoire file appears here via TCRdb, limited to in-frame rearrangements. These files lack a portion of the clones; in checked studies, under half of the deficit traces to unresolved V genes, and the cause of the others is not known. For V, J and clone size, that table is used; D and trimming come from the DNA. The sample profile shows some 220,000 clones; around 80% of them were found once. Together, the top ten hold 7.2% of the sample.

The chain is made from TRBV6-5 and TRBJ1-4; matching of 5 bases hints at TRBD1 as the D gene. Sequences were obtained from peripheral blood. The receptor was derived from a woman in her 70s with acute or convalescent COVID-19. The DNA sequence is TGTGCCAGCAGTTCTACCAGGGATCCCAATGAAAAACTGTTTTTT. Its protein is CASSSTRDPNEKLFF.